This entry concerns a single T cell receptor beta chain. As yet, its antigen is unknown. The PCR was carried out with 60 Vbeta primers and 13 Jbeta primers. Produced via immunoSEQ multiplex PCR; TCRdb's table is partial and in-frame only. The sample includes around 140,000 clones. The data were taken from a study of cytomegalovirus exposure and HLA in healthy donors. J was trimmed by 2 bases and V by 2 bases; bases with no gene match: 5. Germline CDR1 reads SGHTS; CDR2 reads YDEGEE. This CDR3 has 16 amino acids. Overall study findings and caveats: Presence/absence analyses rested on an assumption that sequencing depth was roughly uniform across donors.

The sample was PBMCs. This TCR derives from a middle-aged woman in good health and CMV-seronegative. The chain is built from TRBV5-8 and TRBJ2-3, with TRBD2 matching 10 bases. The CDR3 spells CASSLLGLAATDTQYF. The CDR3 DNA reads TGTGCCAGCAGCTTACTTGGACTAGCGGCCACAGATACGCAGTATTTT.